The T cell receptor beta chain described here comes from a study of cytomegalovirus exposure and HLA in healthy donors. The study, taken as a whole, reports: The availability of immune exposure information extended only to CMV serostatus.

V was shortened by 0 bases and J by 4 bases, with 10 bases between the two germline ends. Per germline, CDR1 MNHEY and CDR2 SVGAGI. The length of the CDR3 is 15 residues. PCR employed 60 Vbeta and 13 Jbeta primers. Sequencing used immunoSEQ multiplex PCR; TCRdb keeps in-frame clones, though not all of them. The sample is made up of under 200,000 clones, and the top ten hold about 0.79% of it. Remarks on this clone: What it binds is unknown.

Unrecorded immune exposure was likely among donors, who were nominally healthy when sampled. The chain joins TRBV6-5 to TRBJ1-3; the D gene is possibly TRBD1 (6 bases). Sequenced input: PBMCs. The source is a young woman in good health and CMV-seropositive. CDR3 sequence: CASSYSMGAGNTIYF. CDR3 DNA: TGTGCCAGCAGTTACTCGATGGGGGCCGGAAACACCATATATTTT.